The 20 T cell receptor beta chains listed next were all sequenced from one sample in a study of blood T cells in healthy people across ages. Primers used in a second PCR of roughly 6 to 12 cycles were a sample-barcoded 5' primer and a J-beta primer mix. TCRdb passed the 5' RACE reads through MiXCR, listing each CDR3 protein once. The sample holds just under 900,000 distinct CDR3 sequences, 25% to 30% seen once. The sequencing sample was made of blood. The receptor set was obtained from a woman older than 75 in good health.

At least ten counts were recorded for this clonotype. The V gene is TRBV5-1, the J gene TRBJ2-3; perhaps TRBD2 as D (6 bases). CDR3 length: 16 residues. V lost 2 bases, J lost 1 base, and 14 bases lay in between. Germline CDR1 SGHRS, CDR2 YFSETQ. The CDR3 here is CASSLNPGAGTDTQYF. In DNA form, the CDR3 reads TGCGCCAGCAGCTTAAATCCGGGAGCCGGCACAGATACGCAGTATTTT. Based on the CDR3 plus reference TRBV5-1 and TRBJ2-3, the full variable domain is KAGVTQTPRYLIKTRGQQVTLSCSPISGHRSVSWYQQTPGQGLQFLFEYFSETQRNKGNFPGRFSGRQFSNSRSEMNVSTLELGDSALYLCASSLNPGAGTDTQYFGPGTRLTVL.

On this clonotype: One base away lies a much larger clone, so this may be a sequencing read error. V gene TRBV7-2 combines with J gene TRBJ2-7, with TRBD2 identical over 15 bases. Losses at the gene ends were 5 bases for V and 2 bases for J; bases not matched to a gene: 4. CDR3 size: 16 residues. Germline values: CDR1 SGHTA, CDR2 FQGNSA. CDR3 nucleotides: TGTGCCAGCAGCATAGGACTAGCGGGGGGGGCCTACGAGCAGTACTTC. Translated, it gives CASSIGLAGGAYEQYF.

This clonotype showed up many times. The chain uses TRBV20-1 and TRBJ2-6, with a possible D match to TRBD1 (6 bases). The germline CDR1 and CDR2 sequences are DFQATT and SNEGSKA (reference sequence). Trimming pared 2 bases from V and 4 bases from J, leaving 21 bases between. The CDR3 runs to 18 residues. The CDR3 protein is CSARLSSHTGFGANVLTF. The CDR3 DNA reads TGCAGTGCTAGATTATCCTCCCACACAGGGTTCGGGGCCAACGTCCTGACTTTC.

This clonotype came up a few times. The chain joins TRBV15 to TRBJ2-1, with D uncertain. The CDR3 has 13 residues. V was cut by 1 base and J by 7 bases, with 8 bases left in between. The germline V gene has CDR1 LNHNV and CDR2 YYDKDF (reference sequence). The CDR3 bases are TGTGCCACCAGCAGAGTCCCAGTTAATGAGCAGTTCTTC. Protein sequence: CATSRVPVNEQFF. Drawing the rest from reference TRBV15 and TRBJ2-1, the complete variable domain is DAMVIQNPRYQVTQFGKPVTLSCSQTLNHNVMYWYQQKSSQAPKLLFHYYDKDFNNEADTPDNFQSRRPNTSFCFLDIRSPGLGDTAMYLCATSRVPVNEQFFGPGTRLTVL.

As to this clonotype: A junction end diverges from the germline sequence, so it may reflect a read error. V is TRBV20-1 and J is TRBJ1-5, with D uncertain. The CDR3 has 12 amino acids. Germline lookup yields CDR1 DFQATT and CDR2 SNEGSKA (reference sequence). The CDR3 sequence is CSARVGDQSQHF. DNA for the CDR3: TGCAGCGCTAGAGTCGGCGACCAGTCCCAGCATTTT.

On this clonotype itself: This could be a read error, since a much larger clone is one nucleotide away. The rearrangement uses TRBV6-2 or TRBV6-3 and TRBJ1-2; D remains unclear. CDR3 length: 13 residues. Germline V lookup: CDR1 MNHEY, CDR2 SVGEGT. The CDR3 spells CASGYSLGNGYTF. In nucleotides, the CDR3 is TGTGCCAGCGGTTACTCATTGGGGAATGGCTACACCTTC.

This sequence joins TRBV20-1 and TRBJ1-1; TRBD1 might be the D (6 bases). Looked up from germline, CDR1 is DFQATT and CDR2 is SNEGSKA (reference sequence). The CDR3 is made up of 15 amino acids. V was trimmed by 0 bases and J by 1 base, leaving 12 bases between them. DNA of the CDR3: TGCAGTGCTAGAGATAGCGGGACACCGAACACTGAAGCTTTCTTT. The encoded protein is CSARDSGTPNTEAFF.

In its sample, this clonotype was seen a few times. This chain joins TRBV27 and TRBJ2-7; D is possibly TRBD1 (6 bases). V lost 8 bases, J lost 0 bases, and 17 bases lay in between. The length of the CDR3 is 15 residues. Germline V gene lookup returns CDR1 MNHEY and CDR2 SMNVEV (reference sequence). Written as DNA, the CDR3 is TGTGCCAGCCAGCCCCAGACAGGCCTCTCCTACGAGCAGTACTTC. It codes for CASQPQTGLSYEQYF.

At least ten counts were recorded for this clonotype. This rearrangement joins TRBV12-3 or TRBV12-4 to TRBJ1-1; perhaps TRBD1 as D (6 bases). Between the trimmed V and J ends, which lost 4 bases and 7 bases, there was a span of 16 bases. The CDR3 is made up of 14 amino acids. The CDR3 loop is CASSSHGRGIEAFF. The CDR3 nucleotides read TGTGCCAGCAGTTCACATGGGAGGGGGATTGAAGCTTTCTTT.

This clonotype was recorded at least ten times. CDR3 sequence (DNA): TGCGCCAGCAGCCCCCAGGGGGCTAAGATGAACGAGCAGTACTTC. It translates to CASSPQGAKMNEQYF. V and J are TRBV5-1 and TRBJ2-7; TRBD1 agrees at 8 bases. The CDR3 has 15 amino acids. With 4 bases clipped from V and 5 bases from J, the junction kept 11 bases outside the gene matches. The germline gives CDR1 SGHRS, CDR2 YFSETQ.

The chain combines TRBV4-2 with TRBJ1-1; D remains ambiguous. The V end was cut by 1 base, the J end by 0 bases, with 9 bases between. This CDR3 has 15 residues. The germline V gene has CDR1 LGHNA and CDR2 YNFKEQ. The CDR3 nucleotides are TGTGCCAGCAGCCAAGGAAGCGGCATGAACACTGAAGCTTTCTTT. Protein product: CASSQGSGMNTEAFF.

This clonotype was recorded once. A much bigger clone sits one base away, suggesting this may be a read error. The CDR3: CASSGAQGANEQFF. As DNA, the CDR3 is TGTGCCAGCAGCGGAGCTCAGGGGGCAAATGAGCAGTTCTTC. The chain carries TRBV9 and TRBJ2-1; 8 nucleotides agree with TRBD1. The germline V gene encodes CDR1 SGDLS and CDR2 YYNGEE. V was pared by 3 bases and J by 7 bases, with 6 bases of the junction left unmatched. The CDR3 consists of 14 residues. The variable domain in full, with the rest retrieved from reference TRBV9 and TRBJ2-1, is DSGVTQTPKHLITATGQRVTLRCSPRSGDLSVYWYQQSLDQGLQFLIQYYNGEERAKGNILERFSAQQFPDLHSELNLSSLELGDSALYFCASSGAQGANEQFFGPGTRLTVL.

At least ten counts were recorded for this clonotype. The rearrangement links TRBV3-1 to TRBJ2-1; D ambiguous. Trimming shortened V by 4 bases and J by 1 base, and 11 bases separated the two germline ends. This CDR3 comprises 15 residues. Looked up from germline, CDR1 is LGHDT and CDR2 is YNNKEL (reference sequence). CDR3 residues: CASSRAIGSYNEQFF. DNA for the CDR3: TGTGCCAGCAGCCGAGCCATAGGGTCCTACAATGAGCAGTTCTTC.

This clonotype was detected only a few times. This chain connects TRBV7-2 to TRBJ2-2, with D uncertain. CDR1 is SGHTA and CDR2 is FQGNSA in the germline V gene. V was trimmed by 5 bases and J by 5 bases, leaving 21 bases between them. This CDR3 spans 17 amino acids. The CDR3 reads CASSPTWATVWTGELFF. The CDR3 region has the DNA TGTGCCAGCAGCCCCACTTGGGCAACGGTTTGGACCGGGGAGCTGTTTTTT.

The table lists this clonotype with many counts. This chain connects TRBV2 to TRBJ2-7; TRBD1 agrees at 8 bases. After removal of 7 bases from V and 2 bases from J, the junction contained 7 bases not matched to a gene. CDR3 size: 14 residues. Germline V gives CDR1 SNHLY, CDR2 FYNNEI. The CDR3 here is CASTLDRGPYEQYF. In DNA, the CDR3 is TGTGCCAGCACTTTAGACAGGGGCCCCTACGAGCAGTACTTC.

Concerning this clonotype: The junction departs from the called germline gene at one end, perhaps through a read error. This rearrangement joins TRBV5-1 to TRBJ2-7; no definite D call. This CDR3 has 13 residues. Germline V gene lookup returns CDR1 SGHRS and CDR2 YFSETQ. For the CDR3, the DNA is TGTGCCAGCAGCTTGGCCGCCGAAACCGAGCAGTACTTC. Encoded protein: CASSLAAETEQYF. The variable domain in full, completed from reference TRBV5-1 and TRBJ2-7, reads KAGVTQTPRYLIKTRGQQVTLSCSPISGHRSVSWYQQTPGQGLQFLFEYFSETQRNKGNFPGRFSGRQFSNSRSEMNVSTLELGDSALYLCASSLAAETEQYFGPGTRLTVT.

This chain connects TRBV11-2 to TRBJ2-2, with D perhaps matching TRBD1 (6 bases). This CDR3 has 15 residues. Between the trimmed V and J ends, which lost 5 bases and 4 bases, there was a span of 14 bases. CDR1 and CDR2 (germline): SGHAT, FQNNGV. Written as DNA, the CDR3 is TGTGCCAGCAGCACCACAGGGAAGGTCACCGGGGAGCTGTTTTTT. Translated: CASSTTGKVTGELFF.

This chain connects TRBV2 to TRBJ2-7; the D gene is possibly TRBD2 (6 bases). Trimming took 6 bases from V and 9 from J, leaving 15 bases between them. The CDR3 has 12 residues. Germline lookup yields CDR1 SNHLY and CDR2 FYNNEI. CDR3 coding DNA: TGTGCCAGCAGCGCCGGGACTCCCAGGCAGTACTTC. Protein product: CASSAGTPRQYF.

In its sample, this clonotype was seen many times. V usage is TRBV13 and J usage is TRBJ2-5; TRBD1 matches 7 bases. The length of the CDR3 is 14 residues. Per the germline V gene, CDR1 is PRHDT and CDR2 is FYEKMQ (reference sequence). V lost 3 bases and J lost 5; bases outside the gene matches: 6. CDR3 sequence (DNA): TGTGCCAGCAGCTTCGAGGGGGCCGGGGAGACCCAGTACTTC. Translating gives CASSFEGAGETQYF. Using reference TRBV13 and TRBJ2-5 for the parts outside the CDR3, the full variable domain is AAGVIQSPRHLIKEKRETATLKCYPIPRHDTVYWYQQGPGQDPQFLISFYEKMQSDKGSIPDRFSAQQFSDYHSELNMSSLELGDSALYFCASSFEGAGETQYFGPGTRLLVL.

This rearrangement joins TRBV20-1 to TRBJ2-7, with 10 bases aligning to TRBD1. Germline V gene lookup returns CDR1 DFQATT and CDR2 SNEGSKA (reference sequence). J lost 8 bases, V lost 6 bases, and 13 bases had no gene match. There are 14 residues in the CDR3. The CDR3 reads CSATWDRGFNKQYF. CDR3 bases: TGCAGTGCCACCTGGGACAGGGGATTCAATAAGCAGTACTTC.